This T cell receptor beta chain was sequenced in a study of T cell repertoires in cytomegalovirus infection. Turning to the study itself: Public TCR beta signatures were indicative of both CMV infection and a matching HLA type. Study results and limitations: Of the TCR beta families, the public ones yielded a cumulative frequency that identified carriers of CMV plus the relevant HLA. Within the response measured ex vivo, HLA-C-restricted CMV-specific TCR beta clonotypes were dominant.

MiXCR, applied by TCRdb to the reads, yields one record per CDR3 protein. The sample includes 200,000 to 300,000 distinct CDR3 sequences, 9.1% seen only once; the top ten take over 12%. This clonotype occurred a few times. What it binds is not known. Deletions cut 6 bases from V and 2 bases from J, with 8 bases between. The CDR3 totals 12 residues. CDR1 KGHSH and CDR2 LQKENI come from the germline V gene. The sequence was collected from a human donor in good health (CMV status not recorded). Some clones in this sample may be carry-over from other donors' samples. The source material was PBMCs. V usage is TRBV18 and J usage is TRBJ2-7; no clear D gene. The CDR3 is CASSSSAYEQYF. The CDR3 nucleotides read TGTGCCAGCTCGTCCTCAGCCTACGAGCAGTACTTC.